Shown below are 21 T cell receptor beta chains from a single sample sequenced in a study of T-cell memory formation after mild COVID-19 (dated by TCRdb to about 2021). The library was produced with 5' RACE. Sequencing instrument: Illumina NovaSeq 6000. TCRdb itself trimmed the public reads at Q25 with fastp, ran MiXCR and retained productive beta chains. Rows with a matching CDR3 protein are joined into one entry that keeps the most common DNA and genes. The sample table contains roughly 510,000 distinct CDR3 sequences; only one count was recorded for approximately 15% of them. The ten largest clones capture around 8.1% of the sample. The sample taken for sequencing was PBMCs or a T cell subset sorted from them (not recorded which). The receptor source for this set is an adult woman who had mild COVID-19 (a few samples of this study predate the infection). The sample titles of this study are shuffled in the database, so cell type and time point are left out; the donor was told from shared clones.

The chain combines TRBV24-1 with TRBJ2-5, with 8 bases matching TRBD2. Trimming at V came to 5 bases and at J to 1 base, leaving 8 bases not matched to a gene. The CDR3 covers 16 residues. The germline gives CDR1 KGHDR, CDR2 SFDVKD. CDR3 nucleotide sequence: TGTGCCACCAGTGGTCCCGGGGGGGGCACCCAAGAGACCCAGTACTTC. It translates to CATSGPGGGTQETQYF.

This clonotype appeared a few times. The rearrangement uses TRBV12-3 or TRBV12-4 and TRBJ2-7; TRBD1 aligns across 8 bases. This CDR3 spans 17 amino acids. The V and J ends lost 6 bases and 1 base, in that order; junction bases with no gene match: 14. This chain's CDR3 is CASSPPPARGPSYEQYF. As DNA, the CDR3 is TGTGCCAGCAGCCCACCCCCGGCCAGGGGGCCTTCCTACGAGCAGTACTTC.

This clonotype has just a few counts. In DNA form, the CDR3 reads TGTGCCAGCAGTGCTACTCGGACAGAGCAGTTCTTC. It encodes CASSATRTEQFF. V and J are TRBV12-3 or TRBV12-4 and TRBJ2-1; TRBD1 might be the D (5 bases). The CDR3 spans 12 residues. Trimming removed 5 bases at V and 10 bases at J, with 12 bases between.

The chain carries TRBV4-3 and TRBJ2-7, with 8 bases aligning to TRBD1. V shed 1 base and J 2 bases; nucleotides not matched to a gene: 7. In germline, CDR1 is LGHNA, CDR2 YSLEER. This CDR3 is 16 amino acids long. The CDR3 is CASSQASGQGTYEQYF. The CDR3 region has the DNA TGCGCCAGCAGCCAAGCTTCAGGACAGGGAACCTACGAGCAGTACTTC.

This clonotype was recorded at least ten times. The chain couples TRBV6-1 to TRBJ2-3; 8 bases are shared with TRBD1. Per the germline V gene, CDR1 is MNHNS and CDR2 is SASEGT. V was pared by 10 bases and J by 1 base, with 7 bases of the junction left unmatched. CDR3 length equals 14 residues. The CDR3 DNA reads TGTGCCATAAGAGACAGGGGAGGCACAGATACGCAGTATTTT. It specifies CAIRDRGGTDTQYF.

This clonotype was picked up a small number of times. The chain recombines TRBV28 with TRBJ2-7, with 11 bases identical to TRBD2. The trim removed 10 bases at V and 7 bases at J, leaving 15 bases unmatched. Germline V gene sequence: CDR1 MDHEN, CDR2 SYDVKM. The CDR3 contains 15 residues. The CDR3 region has the DNA TGTGCCACCGAATATAGCGGGGGGGCAAGTAGGGAGCAGTACTTC. It codes for CATEYSGGASREQYF.

This clonotype occurred a few times. CDR3 loop: CASSLFGQGKQETQYF. In nucleotides, the CDR3 is TGTGCCAGCAGCTTATTCGGACAGGGGAAACAAGAGACCCAGTACTTC. J is TRBJ2-5 and V is TRBV7-2; 9 bases match TRBD1. V shed 2 bases, J shed 2 bases, and the junction held 6 bases outside the gene matches. There are 16 residues in the CDR3. Germline CDR1 SGHTA, CDR2 FQGNSA.

V is TRBV12-3 or TRBV12-4 and J is TRBJ1-4; D remains unclear. CDR3 length: 14 residues. The ends were cut back, 5 bases at V and 8 bases at J, with 15 bases in the middle. CDR3 residues: CASSPLAGGEKLFF. In DNA form, the CDR3 reads TGTGCCAGCAGTCCCCTGGCTGGTGGAGAAAAACTGTTTTTT.

This chain joins TRBV5-5 and TRBJ2-2; tentatively, D is TRBD1 or TRBD2 (5 bases each). V was pared by 0 bases and J by 3 bases, with 9 bases between. CDR1 SGHKS and CDR2 YYEKEE come from the germline V gene (reference sequence). This CDR3 contains 15 residues. The CDR3 DNA follows: TGTGCCAGCAGCTTGGGACAGAGGGACACCGGGGAGCTGTTTTTT. This gives the protein CASSLGQRDTGELFF.

This clonotype appeared a few times. The rearrangement uses TRBV27 and TRBJ1-6; D call uncertain. Trimming took 3 bases from V and 6 from J, leaving 9 bases between them. In germline, CDR1 is MNHEY, CDR2 SMNVEV (reference sequence). The CDR3 sequence is 14 residues long. The CDR3 protein is CASSFRGFNSPLHF. For the CDR3, the DNA is TGTGCCAGCAGTTTTCGCGGTTTTAATTCACCCCTCCACTTT.

This clonotype was seen more than once but under ten times. The gene calls are TRBV7-2 and TRBJ2-1; 15 bases align to TRBD2. The CDR3 is 14 amino acids. J gave up 13 bases and V 5 bases, and 6 bases lay outside the gene matches. Germline loops: CDR1 SGHTA, CDR2 FQGNSA. The CDR3 reads CASSLGLAGGSQFF. In DNA form, the CDR3 reads TGTGCCAGCAGCCTCGGACTAGCGGGGGGGTCACAGTTCTTC.

The table lists this clonotype with a few counts. The chain employs TRBV7-6 and TRBJ2-7; the D gene is possibly TRBD1 (6 bases). Trimming shortened V by 4 bases and J by 9 bases, and 16 bases separated the two germline ends. Germline-derived CDR1 and CDR2 are SGHVS and FNYEAQ. The CDR3 sequence is 13 residues long. This chain's CDR3 is CASSSGQRFVQYF. In DNA, the CDR3 is TGTGCCAGCAGCTCCGGACAGCGGTTCGTGCAGTACTTC. The whole variable domain, remainder taken from reference TRBV7-6 and TRBJ2-7, is GAGVSQSPRYKVTKRGQDVALRCDPISGHVSLYWYRQALGQGPEFLTYFNYEAQQDKSGLPNDRFSAERPEGSISTLTIQRTEQRDSAMYRCASSSGQRFVQYFGPGTRLTVT.

There are a few counts of this clonotype. In DNA form, the CDR3 reads TGTGCCAGCAACACGGACAGCTCCTATAATTCACCCCTCCACTTT. It yields the protein CASNTDSSYNSPLHF. V is TRBV12-3 or TRBV12-4 and J is TRBJ1-6, with D possibly being TRBD1 (6 bases). Trimming stripped 7 bases from V and 0 bases from J, with 10 bases between. This CDR3 is built from 15 residues.

This clonotype occurred a few times. V usage is TRBV11-2 and J usage is TRBJ2-1; D perhaps matches TRBD1 (5 bases). The V and J ends lost 0 bases and 10 bases respectively, with 10 bases between them. Germline CDR1 and CDR2: SGHAT and FQNNGV. This CDR3 comprises 13 residues. CDR3 protein: CASSLERGLEQFF. For the CDR3, the DNA is TGTGCCAGCAGCTTAGAAAGGGGTCTGGAGCAGTTCTTC. Looking up the rest from reference TRBV11-2 and TRBJ2-1 gives the full variable domain: EAGVAQSPRYKIIEKRQSVAFWCNPISGHATLYWYQQILGQGPKLLIQFQNNGVVDDSQLPKDRFSAERLKGVDSTLKIQPAKLEDSAVYLCASSLERGLEQFFGPGTRLTVL.

This clonotype was observed at least ten times. One base away lies a much larger clone, so this may be a sequencing read error. The chain has TRBV7-2 and TRBJ2-3, with D possibly matching TRBD2 (5 bases). The length of the CDR3 is 14 residues. Germline lookup yields CDR1 SGHTA and CDR2 FQGNSA. Trimming pared 2 bases from V and 1 base from J, leaving 7 bases between. CDR3 coding DNA: TGTGCCAGCAGCTTATGGGGAGGCACAGATACGCAGTATTTT. Residues: CASSLWGGTDTQYF.

This clonotype has a count of ten or more. The CDR3 sequence: CASSSASGGLYNEQFF. The CDR3 region has the DNA TGTGCCAGCAGTTCCGCTAGCGGGGGTCTCTACAATGAGCAGTTCTTC. The chain is built from TRBV12-3 or TRBV12-4 and TRBJ2-1, with 10 bases matching TRBD2. V lost 4 bases and J lost 3; bases outside the gene matches: 6. The CDR3 has 16 residues.

The chain has TRBV7-2 and TRBJ2-1; TRBD1 agrees at 9 bases. V was clipped by 2 bases and J by 4 bases; unmatched bases: 12. The CDR3 extends over 18 amino acids. Germline V lookup: CDR1 SGHTA, CDR2 FQGNSA. CDR3 DNA sequence: TGTGCCAGCAGCTTATGGTCTGCGTGGGACAGGGAATACAATGAGCAGTTCTTC. Protein: CASSLWSAWDREYNEQFF.

V gene TRBV9 combines with J gene TRBJ2-5; D is perhaps TRBD1 or TRBD2 (5 bases each). Germline V gene data show CDR1 as SGDLS and CDR2 as YYNGEE. V was trimmed by 2 bases and J by 0 bases, leaving 8 bases between them. The CDR3 is made up of 14 amino acids. The CDR3 sequence: CASSVGTDQETQYF. CDR3 DNA sequence: TGTGCCAGCAGCGTCGGGACCGACCAAGAGACCCAGTACTTC.

The CDR3 DNA is TGTGCCAGCAGCCAAGGTGGACTAGCGGGAGTATACGAGCAGTACTTC. Translation gives CASSQGGLAGVYEQYF. The chain joins TRBV3-1 to TRBJ2-7, with 13 bases lining up with TRBD2. V was clipped by 1 base and J by 4 bases; unmatched bases: 4. This CDR3 comprises 16 residues. Germline V gives CDR1 LGHDT, CDR2 YNNKEL (reference sequence).

This clonotype was counted only a few times. V and J are TRBV7-9 and TRBJ1-2, with D hard to call. Germline V CDR1 and CDR2: SEHNR, FQNEAQ (reference sequence). This CDR3 has 13 residues. Deletions cut 0 bases from V and 4 bases from J, with 6 bases between. CDR3 protein: CASSLASTYGYTF. CDR3 sequence (DNA): TGTGCCAGCAGCTTAGCCAGCACCTATGGCTACACCTTC.

The DNA for the CDR3 is TGCGCCAGCAGCTTGGTAGGGGGCCTGCGGAATGAGCAGTTCTTC. Its translation: CASSLVGGLRNEQFF. The rearrangement links TRBV5-1 to TRBJ2-1; 7 nucleotides line up with TRBD1. The CDR3 totals 15 residues. V lost 0 bases and J lost 7; bases outside the gene matches: 7. CDR1 and CDR2 (germline): SGHRS, YFSETQ.